The 18 T cell receptor beta chains below all came from one sample that was sequenced in a study of T cell repertoires in ileal Crohn's disease. TCRdb's copy holds only in-frame clones and misses some; the assay was immunoSEQ multiplex PCR. The sample lists 15,000 or so clones, 85% to 95% seen once, with 3% to 3.5% in the top ten. The specimen was ileal tissue. Source of these receptors: an adult with Crohn's disease.

This chain uses TRBV6-4 with TRBJ1-1, with 7 bases fitting TRBD1. V lost 2 bases to trimming and J lost 0 bases; unmatched junction nucleotides: 12. The V gene's germline CDR1 is MRHNA and CDR2 SNTAGT. The CDR3 is 18 residues long. In DNA, the CDR3 is TGTGCCAGCAGTGACCCAAAGGGTCTGACAGGGCTGAACACTGAAGCTTTCTTT. As protein: CASSDPKGLTGLNTEAFF.

The chain is built from TRBV27 and TRBJ1-1, with TRBD1 identical over 11 bases. The CDR3 spans 16 residues. Trimming at V came to 5 bases and at J to 3 bases, leaving 8 bases not matched to a gene. Germline assignment: CDR1 MNHEY and CDR2 SMNVEV (reference sequence). The CDR3 DNA sequence: TGTGCCAGCAGTACTGGGACAGGGGGGAGATACACTGAAGCTTTCTTT. This encodes CASSTGTGGRYTEAFF.

J is TRBJ1-6 and V is TRBV30; weak D call: TRBD1 (5 bases). Trimming shortened V by 2 bases and J by 5 bases, and 10 bases separated the two germline ends. CDR1 is GTSNPN, CDR2 SVGIG, per germline (reference sequence). This CDR3 comprises 14 residues. The CDR3 DNA follows: TGTGCCTGGAGTTCAGGGCAGGATAATTCACCCCTCCACTTT. It encodes CAWSSGQDNSPLHF.

The V call is TRBV13, the J call TRBJ2-2; the D gene is possibly TRBD1 (5 bases). CDR1 PRHDT and CDR2 FYEKMQ come from the germline V gene (reference sequence). The CDR3 consists of 14 residues. Trimming cost V 3 bases and J 2 bases, with 7 bases left between them. This chain's CDR3 is CASSLDTNTGELFF. The CDR3 bases are TGTGCCAGCAGCTTGGACACAAACACCGGGGAGCTGTTTTTT.

The V gene is TRBV6-1, the J gene TRBJ2-7; no clear D gene. Germline assignment: CDR1 MNHNS and CDR2 SASEGT. The CDR3 totals 15 residues. Trimming took 2 bases from V and 1 from J, leaving 12 bases between them. The CDR3, as DNA: TGTGCCAGCAGTGAATTGTTGACACCATCCTACGAGCAGTACTTC. Amino acids: CASSELLTPSYEQYF.

The V gene is TRBV5-1, the J gene TRBJ2-5; D ambiguous. V was pared by 4 bases and J by 0 bases, with 13 bases between. The CDR3 spans 15 residues. Germline V gives CDR1 SGHRS, CDR2 YFSETQ. The CDR3 region is CASSNTPGDQETQYF. CDR3 DNA: TGCGCCAGCAGCAACACTCCGGGTGACCAAGAGACCCAGTACTTC.

J is TRBJ1-6 and V is TRBV15; 8 bases line up with TRBD1. V dropped 5 bases and J dropped 8; count of bases not matched to a gene: 5. This CDR3 has 14 residues. From germline, CDR1 is LNHNV and CDR2 YYDKDF (reference sequence). CDR3 residues: CATSPGGGYSPLHF. CDR3 nucleotides: TGTGCCACCAGCCCAGGGGGCGGTTATTCACCCCTCCACTTT.

The chain couples TRBV7-8 to TRBJ2-7; TRBD1 matches 10 bases. The CDR3 has 18 amino acids. Germline lookup yields CDR1 SGHVS and CDR2 FQNEAQ. Trimming at V came to 5 bases and at J to 3 bases, leaving 16 bases not matched to a gene. The CDR3 nucleotides read TGTGCCAGCAGCCCGGCAACAGAGACAGGGGGCCCGAACTACGAGCAGTACTTC. Amino acids: CASSPATETGGPNYEQYF.

V usage is TRBV4-1 and J usage is TRBJ2-7, with 11 bases lining up with TRBD2. The V gene end was trimmed by 1 base and the J gene end by 3 bases; junction bases not matched to a gene: 8. Germline V gives CDR1 MGHRA, CDR2 YSYEKL. This CDR3 has 17 residues. Written as DNA, the CDR3 is TGCGCCAGCAGCCAAGTCCTAGCGGGGGGAACCAACTACGAGCAGTACTTC. Translation: CASSQVLAGGTNYEQYF.

This clone was detected once. The chain couples TRBV6-5 to TRBJ2-7; D may be TRBD2 (5 bases). The germline V gene encodes CDR1 MNHEY and CDR2 SVGAGI. The CDR3 covers 13 residues. With 6 bases removed from V and 2 bases from J, the gap between germline ends came to 11 bases. CDR3 sequence reads: CASRRPGTYEQYF. In DNA form, the CDR3 reads TGTGCCAGCAGGCGCCCGGGGACCTACGAGCAGTACTTC.

This rearrangement joins TRBV29-1 to TRBJ1-1; D is unresolved. The CDR3 consists of 13 residues. The ends were cut back, 4 bases at V and 1 base at J, with 10 bases in the middle. Germline assignment: CDR1 SQVTM and CDR2 ANQGSEA. CDR3 sequence reads: CSVARSENTEAFF. CDR3 nucleotide sequence: TGCAGCGTTGCCAGGTCCGAGAACACTGAAGCTTTCTTT.

This clone was detected once. The V call is TRBV6-1, the J call TRBJ1-5; D remains ambiguous. With 5 bases removed from V and 4 bases from J, the gap between germline ends came to 12 bases. Germline loops: CDR1 MNHNS, CDR2 SASEGT. The CDR3 has 14 amino acids. The CDR3 region is CASSSSHSNQPQHF. In DNA form, the CDR3 reads TGTGCCAGCAGTTCAAGTCACAGTAATCAGCCCCAGCATTTT.

This clone was detected once. The chain combines TRBV19 with TRBJ2-3; 8 bases agree with TRBD2. The CDR3 runs 17 residues. CDR1 is LNHDA, CDR2 SQIVND, per germline (reference sequence). The trim removed 3 bases at V and 0 bases at J, leaving 8 bases unmatched. In nucleotides, the CDR3 is TGTGCCAGTAGTATGTATGCGGGGGGACCAAGCACAGATACGCAGTATTTT. Encoded protein: CASSMYAGGPSTDTQYF.

V and J are TRBV10-3 and TRBJ1-1; maybe TRBD1 (6 bases). V was shortened by 6 bases and J by 8 bases, with 10 bases between the two germline ends. This CDR3 region has 11 residues. Germline-derived CDR1 and CDR2 are ENHRY and SYGVKD. The CDR3 DNA reads TGTGCCATCAGAGACGGGACAGAAGCTTTCTTT. The encoded protein is CAIRDGTEAFF.

The rearrangement joins TRBV29-1 to TRBJ2-2; 8 bases are shared with TRBD1. V dropped 7 bases and J dropped 5; count of bases not matched to a gene: 3. Germline CDR1 reads SQVTM; CDR2 reads ANQGSEA. The CDR3 is 12 amino acids. CDR3 in DNA: TGCAGCGCCGGGACAGGTACCGGGGAGCTGTTTTTT. The encoded protein is CSAGTGTGELFF.

The chain couples TRBV29-1 to TRBJ1-5; D is perhaps TRBD1 (5 bases). This CDR3 comprises 14 residues. Trimming cost V 4 bases and J 7 bases, with 17 bases left between them. Germline assignment: CDR1 SQVTM and CDR2 ANQGSEA. CDR3 DNA sequence: TGCAGCGTTGGAGGACTCTCGGAGGGGCAGCCCCAGCATTTT. This translates into CSVGGLSEGQPQHF. Drawing the rest from reference TRBV29-1 and TRBJ1-5, the complete variable domain is SAVISQKPSRDICQRGTSLTIQCQVDSQVTMMFWYRQQPGQSLTLIATANQGSEATYESGFVIDKFPISRPNLTFSTLTVSNMSPEDSSIYLCSVGGLSEGQPQHFGDGTRLSIL.

This clone came up once. The chain has TRBV5-6 and TRBJ1-5; 7 nucleotides agree with TRBD1. CDR3 size: 13 residues. Per germline, CDR1 SGHDT and CDR2 YYEEEE. V shed 4 bases and J 5 bases; nucleotides not matched to a gene: 3. This CDR3 reads CASSIDRDQPQHF. CDR3 nucleotide sequence: TGTGCCAGCAGCATAGACAGGGATCAGCCCCAGCATTTT.

The V gene is TRBV27, the J gene TRBJ2-2, with D unresolved. Trimming removed 2 bases from V and 4 bases from J, with 5 bases in between. This CDR3 comprises 13 residues. Germline V CDR1 and CDR2: MNHEY, SMNVEV (reference sequence). The CDR3 bases are TGTGCCAGCAGTTTAACTTTCACCGGGGAGCTGTTTTTT. Protein sequence: CASSLTFTGELFF.